The source of this TCR beta chain is a study of early T cells in non-severe SARS-CoV-2 infection. Study-wide context: Unpaired chains resulted from sequencing bulk RNA of unsorted whole blood. Study-wide results and limits: Sequences matched to VDJdb favored anti-spike CD8 responses, while private and CD4 specificities were missed.

Individual cDNA molecules received unique molecular identifiers. Via MiXCR, TCRdb re-called the 5' RACE reads, giving one row per CDR3 protein. The table includes roughly 61,000 distinct CDR3 sequences, under 10% detected once. This clonotype was picked up many times. What it recognizes is unknown. V shed 3 bases, J shed 1 base, and the junction held 5 bases outside the gene matches. Germline loops: CDR1 GTSNPN, CDR2 SVGIG (reference sequence). The CDR3 totals 16 residues. This receptor was taken from an adult who was a healthcare worker with PCR-confirmed SARS-CoV-2 infection or an uninfected control (not recorded which). Sequencing was performed on whole blood. The chain employs TRBV30 and TRBJ2-2, with 10 positions matching TRBD2. CDR3 region: CAWRGRTSGNTGELFF. The CDR3 DNA sequence: TGTGCCTGGAGGGGTAGGACTAGCGGGAACACCGGGGAGCTGTTTTTT.